This TCR beta chain is from a study of blood T cell repertoires in COVID-19. Study information: The origin of the acute and convalescent COVID-19 samples was the United States, Italy and Spain. From T cells, B-cell-depleted T cells, or PBMCs came the material, which was cDNA or gDNA.

Original analysis: Amplification of reference gene primers provided the estimated nucleated cell counts. Using immunoSEQ multiplex PCR, the repertoire was profiled, and TCRdb retains in-frame clones only, with some absent. The DNA was the basis for D and trimming; V, J and clone size are from that table. This sample has tens of thousands of clones, with roughly 88% found just once. Germline V gene data show CDR1 as SGHRS and CDR2 as YFSETQ. Unmatched junction bases numbered 2, after V lost 3 bases and J lost 3 bases. The CDR3 sequence is 15 residues long. As concerns this clone: The same CDR3 arises from other DNA sequences in this sample as well.

The chain recombines TRBV5-1 with TRBJ2-1, with 11 positions matching TRBD1. Input material: peripheral blood. The TCR sequence derives from a human donor in a cohort sampled during active COVID-19. The CDR3 spells CASSSGTGGYNEQFF. DNA for the CDR3: TGCGCCAGCAGCTCCGGGACAGGGGGCTACAATGAGCAGTTCTTC.